This passage covers 22 T cell receptor beta chains from one sample sequenced in a study of post-analysis software for immune sequencing data (dated by TCRdb to about 2015). Library generation was performed with PCR. Reads for this sample came from an Illumina HiSeq 2500. To reduce PCR and sequencing biases, unique molecular identifiers were incorporated into the TCR beta cDNA libraries. The public reads were quality trimmed at Q25 with fastp and then assembled into clones with MiXCR by TCRdb, keeping productive beta chains. When rows share a CDR3 protein, they turn into one entry using the most common DNA and genes. Here the sample has 750,000 to 950,000 distinct CDR3 sequences; roughly half occur a single time. Under 6% of the sample comes from the top ten. Antigen specificity for these receptors is unknown. Broad study findings and their caveats: Significantly higher frequencies in patients than in controls were found for five or six TRBV segments, including TRBV5-6, TRBV5-1 and TRBV20-1.

The specimen was blood. These receptors were obtained from a girl between 5 and 17 years old with multiple sclerosis.

The chain combines TRBV3-1 with TRBJ2-7; D is perhaps TRBD1 (6 bases). This CDR3 has 14 amino acids. Germline assignment: CDR1 LGHDT and CDR2 YNNKEL (reference sequence). V was pared by 3 bases and J by 1 base, with 10 bases between. CDR3 in DNA: TGTGCCAGCAGCCACAGGACAGCTTCCTACGAGCAGTACTTC. It specifies CASSHRTASYEQYF.

The rearrangement links TRBV27 to TRBJ2-7; D is unclear. V was pared by 5 bases and J by 5 bases, with 25 bases between. The CDR3 is made up of 17 amino acids. CDR1 and CDR2 (germline): MNHEY, SMNVEV (reference sequence). The CDR3 DNA reads as TGTGCCAGCAGTCCCGATGGGCGGTGGATGGAGTTCGACGAGCAGTACTTC. Protein: CASSPDGRWMEFDEQYF.

This clonotype was seen just once. The V gene is TRBV12-3 or TRBV12-4, the J gene TRBJ2-4; 7 nucleotides line up with TRBD1. This CDR3 comprises 20 residues. J gave up 0 bases and V 5 bases, and 19 bases lay outside the gene matches. CDR3 sequence reads: CASSRGLRGNVLLAKNIQYF. CDR3 bases: TGTGCCAGCAGTCGAGGGCTCAGGGGGAACGTCTTACTAGCCAAAAACATTCAGTACTTC.

CDR3 protein: CASGSGLAGENRVGEQFF. CDR3 sequence (DNA): TGTGCTAGTGGTTCGGGACTAGCGGGGGAAAATAGGGTTGGTGAGCAGTTCTTC. The V gene is TRBV12-5, the J gene TRBJ2-1, with 14 bases that match TRBD2. The CDR3 runs 18 residues. Trimming at V came to 4 bases and at J to 9 bases, leaving 14 bases not matched to a gene. CDR1 and CDR2 from the germline V gene are LGHNT and FRNRAP.

The genes are TRBV20-1 and TRBJ1-1, with D perhaps matching TRBD1 (6 bases). Per the germline V gene, CDR1 is DFQATT and CDR2 is SNEGSKA (reference sequence). The CDR3 spans 14 residues. V was trimmed by 6 bases and J by 1 base, leaving 15 bases between them. CDR3 residues: CSAFRGGRNTEAFF. The CDR3 DNA sequence: TGCAGTGCGTTCCGAGGGGGTCGGAACACTGAAGCTTTCTTT.

The chain has TRBV10-3 and TRBJ2-7; 7 bases agree with TRBD1. Matching the DNA end better, TRBJ2-5 makes the J call doubtful. Germline V gene data show CDR1 as ENHRY and CDR2 as SYGVKD. The CDR3 loop spans 14 amino acids. The CDR3 bases are TGTACCACCGGGACAGCCCACTCGGGAGAGACCCAGTACTTC. This sequence encodes CTTGTAHSGETQYF.

This clonotype was recorded a few times. The chain carries TRBV11-2 and TRBJ2-3; perhaps TRBD2 as D (5 bases). V was cut by 4 bases and J by 5 bases, with 22 bases left in between. There are 17 residues in the CDR3. CDR1 is SGHAT and CDR2 is FQNNGV in the germline V gene. CDR3 protein: CASSSTRSGWPEDTQYF. In nucleotides, the CDR3 is TGTGCCAGCAGCTCCACCAGGTCGGGGTGGCCTGAAGATACGCAGTATTTT.

This clonotype was counted between two and nine times. This chain joins TRBV2 and TRBJ2-1, with D maybe TRBD2 (6 bases). Trimming pared 4 bases from V and 7 bases from J, leaving 14 bases between. The CDR3 runs 14 residues. The germline CDR1 and CDR2 sequences are SNHLY and FYNNEI. The CDR3 is CASSGLAVGNEQFF. CDR3 nucleotide sequence: TGTGCCAGCAGTGGGTTAGCGGTCGGGAATGAGCAGTTCTTC.

V gene TRBV14 combines with J gene TRBJ2-5; possibly TRBD1 or TRBD2 for D (6 bases each). This CDR3 is 15 amino acids long. The germline V and J ends were trimmed by 4 bases and 11 bases, with 23 bases remaining between them. Per the germline V gene, CDR1 is SGHDN and CDR2 is FVKESK. This CDR3 is CASSRLGGPPNEQYF. The CDR3 nucleotides are TGTGCCAGCAGCCGTTTGGGGGGCCCCCCCAATGAGCAGTACTTC.

This clonotype was seen only a few times. The CDR3 loop reads CSVLRQGWVFF. DNA of the CDR3: TGCAGCGTTCTTAGACAGGGGTGGGTGTTCTTC. The V and J genes are TRBV29-1 and TRBJ2-1; 8 bases agree with TRBD1. Germline CDR1 reads SQVTM; CDR2 reads ANQGSEA. CDR3 length: 11 amino acids. Trimming cost V 5 bases and J 15 bases; bases outside gene matches: 9.

The chain uses TRBV30 and TRBJ2-3; 7 nucleotides align to TRBD2. The CDR3 has 15 amino acids. Unmatched junction bases numbered 8, after V lost 2 bases and J lost 3 bases. The germline CDR1 and CDR2 sequences are GTSNPN and SVGIG (reference sequence). CDR3 DNA sequence: TGTGCCTGGAGTAACCGAGCGGGGAGGACAGATACGCAGTATTTT. Amino acid sequence: CAWSNRAGRTDTQYF.

This chain joins TRBV11-2 and TRBJ2-5, with D perhaps TRBD1 (5 bases). The closer fit of TRBJ2-7 to the DNA end suggests the J call may be wrong. This CDR3 contains 14 residues. Germline CDR1 is SGHAT and CDR2 is FQNNGV. The CDR3 region is CASSLMRQTHEQYF. CDR3 bases: TGTGCCAGCAGCTTAATGAGACAGACCCACGAGCAGTACTTC.

The J gene is TRBJ2-7, the V gene TRBV12-3 or TRBV12-4; 8 nucleotides line up with TRBD1. The J segment lost 4 bases and the V segment lost 4 bases, leaving 9 bases of the junction unmatched. The CDR3 has 15 amino acids. CDR3 in amino acids: CASSSSWTGFYEQYF. As DNA, the CDR3 is TGTGCCAGCAGTTCGTCCTGGACAGGGTTTTACGAGCAGTACTTC.

This clonotype occurred a few times. CDR3 nucleotides: TGCAGTGCTAGAGGGGGACGTGGGGGAACCTACAATGAGCAGTTCTTC. This codes for CSARGGRGGTYNEQFF. The chain couples TRBV20-1 to TRBJ2-1, with D perhaps being TRBD1 or TRBD2 (5 bases each). Germline-derived CDR1 and CDR2 are DFQATT and SNEGSKA (reference sequence). V was cut by 1 base and J by 2 bases, with 15 bases left in between. The CDR3 has 16 amino acids.

The V gene is TRBV5-1, the J gene TRBJ2-1; 14 nucleotides line up with TRBD2. Germline lookup yields CDR1 SGHRS and CDR2 YFSETQ. This CDR3 comprises 16 residues. V was clipped by 5 bases and J by 6 bases; unmatched bases: 7. DNA for the CDR3: TGCGCCAGCAGTCAAGCCGGGACTAGCGGGAGCAATGAGCAGTTCTTC. Amino acids: CASSQAGTSGSNEQFF.

The chain employs TRBV6-4 and TRBJ2-6; 10 bases are shared with TRBD1. Trimming took 3 bases from V and 2 from J; bases not matched to a gene: 4. The CDR3 is 17 residues long. The germline gives CDR1 MRHNA, CDR2 SNTAGT. CDR3 amino acids: CASSETGGGTGANVLTF. CDR3 sequence (DNA): TGTGCCAGCAGTGAGACAGGGGGCGGTACTGGGGCCAACGTCCTGACTTTC.

The rearrangement links TRBV5-1 to TRBJ2-3; 7 bases agree with TRBD1. Per the germline V gene, CDR1 is SGHRS and CDR2 is YFSETQ. CDR3 size: 16 residues. With V trimmed by 0 bases and J by 4 bases, 8 bases remained unmatched. The CDR3 here is CASSLGRGRFPDTQYF. The DNA for the CDR3 is TGCGCCAGCAGCTTGGGAAGGGGGCGCTTCCCAGATACGCAGTATTTT.

The rearrangement uses TRBV15 and TRBJ2-5, with D possibly being TRBD1 (6 bases). Per germline, CDR1 LNHNV and CDR2 YYDKDF (reference sequence). There are 11 residues in the CDR3. V lost 3 bases, J lost 11 bases, and 10 bases lay in between. The CDR3 loop is CATSSWTEQYF. The CDR3 nucleotides are TGTGCCACCAGCAGTTGGACAGAGCAGTACTTC. The full variable domain, completed using reference TRBV15 and TRBJ2-5, is DAMVIQNPRYQVTQFGKPVTLSCSQTLNHNVMYWYQQKSSQAPKLLFHYYDKDFNNEADTPDNFQSRRPNTSFCFLDIRSPGLGDTAMYLCATSSWTEQYFGPGTRLLVL.

The rearrangement links TRBV29-1 to TRBJ2-1; 10 bases line up with TRBD2. The germline gives CDR1 SQVTM, CDR2 ANQGSEA. The CDR3 contains 14 residues. V shed 4 bases, J shed 6 bases, and the junction held 6 bases outside the gene matches. This CDR3 reads CSVVGLAGANEQFF. CDR3 sequence (DNA): TGCAGCGTTGTCGGGCTAGCGGGGGCCAATGAGCAGTTCTTC.

This clonotype was detected only a few times. This chain links TRBV4-1 with TRBJ2-4; D is unresolved. The ends were cut back, 1 base at V and 0 bases at J, with 10 bases in the middle. This CDR3 contains 16 residues. The germline V gene has CDR1 MGHRA and CDR2 YSYEKL. CDR3 DNA: TGCGCCAGCAGCCAAGGACCGAAGAAAGCCAAAAACATTCAGTACTTC. It is translated as CASSQGPKKAKNIQYF.

The chain carries TRBV7-9 and TRBJ2-1; TRBD1 matches at 7 bases. This CDR3 is built from 15 residues. Germline V gene lookup returns CDR1 SEHNR and CDR2 FQNEAQ (reference sequence). Germline trimming cut 5 bases from V and 6 bases from J; bases unmatched to any gene: 10. CDR3 DNA: TGTGCCAGCAGCCGGCAGGGCGCAGGGGGCAATGAGCAGTTCTTC. It codes for CASSRQGAGGNEQFF.

This clonotype was seen only once. This rearrangement joins TRBV7-9 to TRBJ2-7, with D unresolved. The assigned J gene may be wrong: the sequence end matches TRBJ2-5 better. CDR1 and CDR2 from the germline V gene are SEHNR and FQNEAQ (reference sequence). This CDR3 has 14 residues. The CDR3 sequence is CASSLLTVRETQYF. The CDR3 region has the DNA TGTGCCAGCAGCTTACTGACGGTGAGGGAGACCCAGTACTTC.